The present T cell receptor beta chain was sequenced within a study of cytomegalovirus exposure and HLA in healthy donors. In this sample, this clone turned up a few times. Its antigen remains unidentified. Whole-study findings and limits: Previous analysis showed most TCR beta V segments were productive about 87% or about 30% of the time. In vitro, three CMV-associated chains proved specific for CMV antigens. High sensitivity and specificity were reportedly achieved when the classifier diagnosed cytomegalovirus status. Researchers reported in a later analysis that a missense DCLRE1C variant was tied to TCR beta V- and J-gene trimming.

Germline CDR1 reads MGHRA; CDR2 reads YSYEKL. The CDR3 runs to 16 residues. The V and J ends lost 6 bases and 4 bases, in that order; junction bases with no gene match: 8. The study ran its PCR with 60 Vbeta and 13 Jbeta primers. Using immunoSEQ multiplex PCR, the repertoire was profiled, and TCRdb retains in-frame clones only, with some absent. The sample has 150,000 or so clones, approximately 80% seen once. The TCR sequence derives from a young man in good health and CMV-seropositive. The sequenced sample was PBMCs. J is TRBJ2-2 and V is TRBV4-1; 10 nucleotides match TRBD1. The CDR3 is CASRKGTGEPTGELFF. In DNA form, the CDR3 reads TGCGCCAGCAGGAAAGGGACAGGGGAACCCACCGGGGAGCTGTTTTTT.